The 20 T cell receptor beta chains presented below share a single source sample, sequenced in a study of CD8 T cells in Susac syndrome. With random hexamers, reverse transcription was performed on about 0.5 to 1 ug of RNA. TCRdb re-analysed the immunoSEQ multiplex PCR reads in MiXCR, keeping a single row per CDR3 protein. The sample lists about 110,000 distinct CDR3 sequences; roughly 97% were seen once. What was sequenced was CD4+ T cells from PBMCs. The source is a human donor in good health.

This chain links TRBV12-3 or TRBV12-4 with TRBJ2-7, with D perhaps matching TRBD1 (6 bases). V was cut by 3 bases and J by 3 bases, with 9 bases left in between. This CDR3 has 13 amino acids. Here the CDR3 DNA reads TGTGCCAGCAGTTTGCTAGGGGGCTACGAGCAGTACTTC. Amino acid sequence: CASSLLGGYEQYF.

This CDR3 is CASSHDRGGSSGANVLTF. The CDR3 nucleotides are TGTGCCAGCAGTCATGACAGGGGTGGATCCTCTGGGGCCAACGTCCTGACTTTC. The V call is TRBV7-9, the J call TRBJ2-6; TRBD1 matches at 8 bases. The CDR3 is 18 amino acids. In germline, CDR1 is SEHNR, CDR2 FQNEAQ (reference sequence). The junction had 10 bases not matched to a gene; V was cut back by 6 bases and J by 0 bases.

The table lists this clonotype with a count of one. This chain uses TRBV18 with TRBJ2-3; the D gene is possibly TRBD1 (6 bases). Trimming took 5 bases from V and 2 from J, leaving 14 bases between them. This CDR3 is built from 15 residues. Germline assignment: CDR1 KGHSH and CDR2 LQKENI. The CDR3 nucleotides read TGTGCCAGCTCAGACGTGAGGGGGATCACAGATACGCAGTATTTT. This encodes CASSDVRGITDTQYF.

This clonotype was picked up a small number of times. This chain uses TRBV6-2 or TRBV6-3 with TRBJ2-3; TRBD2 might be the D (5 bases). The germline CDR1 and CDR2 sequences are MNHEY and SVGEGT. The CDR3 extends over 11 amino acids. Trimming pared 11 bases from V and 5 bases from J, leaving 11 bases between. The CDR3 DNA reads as TGTGCCGGCGGGCTGGGAGATACGCAGTATTTT. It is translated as CAGGLGDTQYF.

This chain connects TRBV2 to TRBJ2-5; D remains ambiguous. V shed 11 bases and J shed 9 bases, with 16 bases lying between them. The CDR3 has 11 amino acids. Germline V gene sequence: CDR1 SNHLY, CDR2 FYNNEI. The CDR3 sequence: CAGRPDGPQYF. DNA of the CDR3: TGTGCCGGTCGGCCAGACGGACCCCAGTACTTC. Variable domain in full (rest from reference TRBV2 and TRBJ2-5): EPEVTQTPSHQVTQMGQEVILRCVPISNHLYFYWYRQILGQKVEFLVSFYNNEISEKSEIFDDQFSVERPDGSNFTLKIRSTKLEDSAMYFCAGRPDGPQYFGPGTRLLVL.

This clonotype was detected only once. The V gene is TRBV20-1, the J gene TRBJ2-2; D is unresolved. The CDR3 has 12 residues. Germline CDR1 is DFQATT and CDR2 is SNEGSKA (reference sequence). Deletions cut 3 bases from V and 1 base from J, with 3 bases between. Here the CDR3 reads CSARKNTGELFF. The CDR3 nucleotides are TGCAGTGCTAGGAAGAACACCGGGGAGCTGTTTTTT.

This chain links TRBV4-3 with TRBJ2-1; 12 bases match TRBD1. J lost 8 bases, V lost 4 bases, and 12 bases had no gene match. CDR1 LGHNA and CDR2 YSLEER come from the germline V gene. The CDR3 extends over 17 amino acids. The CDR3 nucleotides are TGCGCCAGCAGCCCAAGAACCGGGACAGGGGGCCCGGATGAGCAGTTCTTC. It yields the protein CASSPRTGTGGPDEQFF.

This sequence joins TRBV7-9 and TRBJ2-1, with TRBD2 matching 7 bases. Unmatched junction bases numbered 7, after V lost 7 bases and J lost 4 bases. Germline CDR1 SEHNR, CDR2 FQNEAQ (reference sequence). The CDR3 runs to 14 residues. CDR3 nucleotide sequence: TGTGCCAGCAAACGACTAGCTTCTTACAATGAGCAGTTCTTC. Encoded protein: CASKRLASYNEQFF. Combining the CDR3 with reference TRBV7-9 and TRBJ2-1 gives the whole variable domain DTGVSQNPRHKITKRGQNVTFRCDPISEHNRLYWYRQTLGQGPEFLTYFQNEAQLEKSRLLSDRFSAERPKGSFSTLEIQRTEQGDSAMYLCASKRLASYNEQFFGPGTRLTVL.

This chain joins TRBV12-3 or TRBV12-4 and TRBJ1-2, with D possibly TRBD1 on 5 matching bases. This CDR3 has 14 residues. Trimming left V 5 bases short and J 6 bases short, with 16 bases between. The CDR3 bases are TGTGCCAGCAGTCCTCACTCTTCAGGGAATGGCTACACCTTC. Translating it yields CASSPHSSGNGYTF.

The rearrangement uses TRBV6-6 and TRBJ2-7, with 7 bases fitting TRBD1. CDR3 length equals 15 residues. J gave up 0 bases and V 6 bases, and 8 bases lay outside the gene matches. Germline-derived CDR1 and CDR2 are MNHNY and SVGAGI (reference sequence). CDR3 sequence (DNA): TGTGCCAGCAGATTAGACAGGGTGACCTCCTACGAGCAGTACTTC. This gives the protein CASRLDRVTSYEQYF.

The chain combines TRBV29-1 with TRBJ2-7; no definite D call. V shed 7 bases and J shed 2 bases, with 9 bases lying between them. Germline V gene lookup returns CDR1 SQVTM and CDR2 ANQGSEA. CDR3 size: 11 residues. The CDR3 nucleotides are TGCAGCGCAGCAGGCACCTACGAGCAGTACTTC. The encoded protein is CSAAGTYEQYF.

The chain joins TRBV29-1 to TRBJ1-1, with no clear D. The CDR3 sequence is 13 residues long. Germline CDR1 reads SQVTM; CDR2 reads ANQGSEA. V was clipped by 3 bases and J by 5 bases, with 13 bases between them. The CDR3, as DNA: TGCAGCGTTGATAAGGGAGGAAGGACTGAAGCTTTCTTT. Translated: CSVDKGGRTEAFF.

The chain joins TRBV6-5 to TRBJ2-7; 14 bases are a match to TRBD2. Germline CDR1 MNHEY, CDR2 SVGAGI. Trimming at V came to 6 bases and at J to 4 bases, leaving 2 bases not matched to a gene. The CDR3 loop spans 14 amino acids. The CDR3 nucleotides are TGTGCCAGCAGCCGACTAGCGGGGGGGTACGAGCAGTACTTC. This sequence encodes CASSRLAGGYEQYF.

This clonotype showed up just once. DNA of the CDR3: TGTGCCAGCAGCGTCGCCAACAATGAGCAGTTCTTC. Translating it yields CASSVANNEQFF. The chain recombines TRBV9 with TRBJ2-1; D gene ambiguous. The germline V gene has CDR1 SGDLS and CDR2 YYNGEE. V lost 2 bases and J 5 bases, leaving 5 bases between the germline ends. This CDR3 contains 12 residues.

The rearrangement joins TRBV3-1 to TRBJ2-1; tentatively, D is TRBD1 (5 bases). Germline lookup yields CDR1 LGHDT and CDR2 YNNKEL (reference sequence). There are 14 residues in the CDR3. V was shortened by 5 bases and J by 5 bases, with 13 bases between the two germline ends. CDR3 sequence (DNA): TGTGCCAGCAGCTCAGGCAACAGGAACAATGAGCAGTTCTTC. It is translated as CASSSGNRNNEQFF.

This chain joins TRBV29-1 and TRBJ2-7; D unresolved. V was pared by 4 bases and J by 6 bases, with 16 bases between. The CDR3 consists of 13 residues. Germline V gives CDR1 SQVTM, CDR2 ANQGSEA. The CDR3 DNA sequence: TGCAGCGTTGGTATAAGGACGGAGATCGAGCAGTACTTC. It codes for CSVGIRTEIEQYF.

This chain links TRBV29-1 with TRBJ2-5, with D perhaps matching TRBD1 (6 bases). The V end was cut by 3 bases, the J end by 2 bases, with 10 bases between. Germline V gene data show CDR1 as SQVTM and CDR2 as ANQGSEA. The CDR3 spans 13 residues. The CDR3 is CSVERTAQETQYF. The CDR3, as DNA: TGCAGCGTTGAGAGGACAGCACAAGAGACCCAGTACTTC.

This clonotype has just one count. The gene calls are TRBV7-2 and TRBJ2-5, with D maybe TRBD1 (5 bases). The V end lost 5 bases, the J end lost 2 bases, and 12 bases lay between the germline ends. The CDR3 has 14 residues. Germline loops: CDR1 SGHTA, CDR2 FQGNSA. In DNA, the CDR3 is TGTGCCAGCAGCAGGGCTAGGGGTCAAGAGACCCAGTACTTC. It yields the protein CASSRARGQETQYF.

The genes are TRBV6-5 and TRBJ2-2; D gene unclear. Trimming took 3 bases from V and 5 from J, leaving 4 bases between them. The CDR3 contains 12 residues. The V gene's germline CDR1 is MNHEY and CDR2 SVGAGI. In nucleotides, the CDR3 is TGTGCCAGCAGTTATCGAACCGGGGAGCTGTTTTTT. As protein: CASSYRTGELFF.

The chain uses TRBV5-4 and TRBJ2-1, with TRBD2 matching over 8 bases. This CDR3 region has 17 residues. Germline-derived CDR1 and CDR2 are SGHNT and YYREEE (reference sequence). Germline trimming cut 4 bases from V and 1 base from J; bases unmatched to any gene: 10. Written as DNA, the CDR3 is TGTGCCAGCAGCCCCGGGGGGGCGGGGGGTTCCTACAATGAGCAGTTCTTC. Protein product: CASSPGGAGGSYNEQFF.